These T cell receptor beta chains were read from a single sample in a study of shared clonotypes between healthy human individuals. Here immunoSEQ multiplex PCR was the method, and the copy in TCRdb shows in-frame clones only, minus some. The table lists hundreds of thousands of clones, around four fifths of them singletons. What was sequenced was memory CD4+ T cells sorted from blood. The receptors were gathered from a man aged 25 to 45 in good health. Both conserved end residues are part of each CDR3. Each record gives: clone size, D gene, J gene, V gene, CDR3 DNA, CDR3 protein. D genes are given only for firm matches. Clone size, where shown, is once, few, many, or a class for clones that have expanded.

>few|-|TRBJ2-3|TRBV5-1
TGCGCCAGCAGCTTCAGACCTAGCACAGATACGCAGTATTTT
CASSFRPSTDTQYF
>-|TRBD2|TRBJ2-7|TRBV7-9
TGTGCCAGCAGCCTAAAACCGGGACTAGGAGGCGAGCAGTACTTC
CASSLKPGLGGEQYF
>-|TRBD1|TRBJ1-3|TRBV2
TGTGCCAGCAGTGAATGGCAGGGGGCAGGCACCATATATTTT
CASSEWQGAGTIYF
>-|TRBD2|TRBJ2-1|TRBV7-9
TGTGCCAGCAGCGCAACGGGACTAGCGGGTGACAATGAGCAGTTCTTC
CASSATGLAGDNEQFF
>once|-|TRBJ1-4|TRBV27
TGTGCCAGCAGGGAGCGGGAGGATGAAAAACTGTTTTTT
CASREREDEKLFF
>few|-|TRBJ2-2|TRBV10-3
TGTGCCATCAGTGGGAGAGCGGGTTACGCGAACACCGGGGAGCTGTTTTTT
CAISGRAGYANTGELFF
>-|-|TRBJ1-1|TRBV7-8
TGTGCCAGCAGCTTAGCGGTCGGGGGAGGGAGCACTGAAGCTTTCTTT
CASSLAVGGGSTEAFF
>-|-|TRBJ1-5|TRBV18
TGTGCCAGCTCACCCGGGACGCCTAATAGCAATCAGCCCCAGCATTTT
CASSPGTPNSNQPQHF
>-|-|TRBJ2-2|TRBV27
TGTGCCAGCAGTTTAGGGCGGGAGAACACCGGGGAGCTGTTTTTT
CASSLGRENTGELFF
>few|-|TRBJ2-3|TRBV7-9
TGTGCCAGCAGCTTCGGGGGTAACAAGAACACAGATACGCAGTATTTT
CASSFGGNKNTDTQYF
>-|-|TRBJ2-2|TRBV6-5
TGTGCCAGCAGTGAAACGTTGAAAATCGGGGAGCTGTTTTTT
CASSETLKIGELFF
>-|TRBD2|TRBJ2-3|TRBV19
TGTGCCAGTAGCGGCGGCGGGAGGACTGGGGATACGCAGTATTTT
CASSGGGRTGDTQYF
>-|-|TRBJ2-3|TRBV7-2
TGTGCCAGCAGCTTAAGGTTAATGGCAGCAGATACGCAGTATTTT
CASSLRLMAADTQYF
>-|-|TRBJ1-1|TRBV7-6
TGTGCCAGCAGCTTAGGACCGTTGAACACTGAAGCTTTCTTT
CASSLGPLNTEAFF
>-|TRBD2|TRBJ2-7|TRBV28
TGTGCCAGCAGTCGAACAACTAGCGCAACCTACGAGCAGTACTTC
CASSRTTSATYEQYF
>-|-|TRBJ1-4|TRBV5-5
TGTGCCAGCAGCTTGGCGGGGCTACCGAGTGAAAAACTGTTTTTT
CASSLAGLPSEKLFF
>-|-|TRBJ1-2|TRBV10-2
TGCGCCAGCAGTGAGCTTGATGGCTACACCTTC
CASSELDGYTF
>-|-|TRBJ2-5|TRBV6-1
TGTGCCAGCCTCACTGGAGGCCTGGCCTCGGAGACCCAGTACTTC
CASLTGGLASETQYF
>few|-|TRBJ2-5|TRBV18
TGTGCCAGCTCACCAGGCCCCCAAGAGACCCAGTACTTC
CASSPGPQETQYF
>-|-|TRBJ2-7|TRBV10-3
TGTGCCACAAGAGCCCAGGGCGAGCAGTACTTC
CATRAQGEQYF
>-|-|TRBJ1-2|TRBV4-2
TGTGCCAGCAGCCCTACAGAGTTAAATGGCTACACCTTC
CASSPTELNGYTF
>-|-|TRBJ1-1|TRBV2
TGTGCCAGCAGGGGTACGACTCAGGGTACCGCTGAAGCTTTCTTT
CASRGTTQGTAEAFF
>-|-|TRBJ1-2|TRBV7-8
TGTGCCAGCAGCTTAGGCCCCTACCAAGCTAACTATGGCTACACCTTC
CASSLGPYQANYGYTF
>-|-|TRBJ2-5|TRBV7-3
TGTGCCAGCAGCCCGACGGGACTCCAAGAGACCCAGTACTTC
CASSPTGLQETQYF